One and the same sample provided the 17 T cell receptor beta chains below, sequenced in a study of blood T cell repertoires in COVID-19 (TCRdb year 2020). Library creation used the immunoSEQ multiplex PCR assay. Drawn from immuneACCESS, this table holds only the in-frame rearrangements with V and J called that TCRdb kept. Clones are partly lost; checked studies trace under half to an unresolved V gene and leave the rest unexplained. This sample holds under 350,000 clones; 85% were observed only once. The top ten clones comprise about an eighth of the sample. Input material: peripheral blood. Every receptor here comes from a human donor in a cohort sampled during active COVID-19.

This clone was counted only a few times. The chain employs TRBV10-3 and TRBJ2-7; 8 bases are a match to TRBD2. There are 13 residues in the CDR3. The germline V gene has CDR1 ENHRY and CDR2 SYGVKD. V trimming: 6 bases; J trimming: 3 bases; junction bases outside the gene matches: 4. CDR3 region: CAISKRESYEQYF. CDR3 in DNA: TGTGCCATCAGCAAGCGGGAGAGCTACGAGCAGTACTTC.

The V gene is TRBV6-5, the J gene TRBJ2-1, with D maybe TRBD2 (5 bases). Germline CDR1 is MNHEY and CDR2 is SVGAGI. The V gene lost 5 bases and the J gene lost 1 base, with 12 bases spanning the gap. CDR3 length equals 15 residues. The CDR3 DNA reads TGTGCCAGCAGTAGCAGCGGTCAATCCTACAATGAGCAGTTCTTC. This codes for CASSSSGQSYNEQFF.

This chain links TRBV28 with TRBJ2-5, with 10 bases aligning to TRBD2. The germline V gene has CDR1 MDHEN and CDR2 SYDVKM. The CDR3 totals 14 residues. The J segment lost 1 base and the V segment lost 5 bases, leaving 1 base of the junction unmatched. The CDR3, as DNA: TGTGCCAGCAGTAGGACTAGCGGCCAAGAGACCCAGTACTTC. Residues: CASSRTSGQETQYF.

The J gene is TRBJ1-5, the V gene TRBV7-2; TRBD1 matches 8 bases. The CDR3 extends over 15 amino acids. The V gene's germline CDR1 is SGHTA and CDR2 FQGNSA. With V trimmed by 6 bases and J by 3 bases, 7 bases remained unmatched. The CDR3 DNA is TGTGCCAGCAGGGCATCGGGACAGGTCAATCAGCCCCAGCATTTT. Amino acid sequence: CASRASGQVNQPQHF.

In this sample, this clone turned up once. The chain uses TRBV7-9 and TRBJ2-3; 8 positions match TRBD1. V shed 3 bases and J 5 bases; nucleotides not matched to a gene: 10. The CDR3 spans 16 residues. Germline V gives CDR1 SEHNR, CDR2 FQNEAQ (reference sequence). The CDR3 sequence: CASSFRQTGAGDTQYF. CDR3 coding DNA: TGTGCCAGCAGCTTCAGGCAGACAGGGGCGGGAGATACGCAGTATTTT.

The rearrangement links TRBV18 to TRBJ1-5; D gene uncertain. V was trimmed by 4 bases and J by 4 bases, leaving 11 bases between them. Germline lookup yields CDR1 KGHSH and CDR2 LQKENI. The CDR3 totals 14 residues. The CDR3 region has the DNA TGTGCCAGCTCACGGCAGGAAAGGAATCAGCCCCAGCATTTT. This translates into CASSRQERNQPQHF.

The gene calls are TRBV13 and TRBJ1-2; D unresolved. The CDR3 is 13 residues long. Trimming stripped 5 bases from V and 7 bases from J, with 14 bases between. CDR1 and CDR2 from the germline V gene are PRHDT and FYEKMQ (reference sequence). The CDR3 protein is CASSPGDRGGYTF. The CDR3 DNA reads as TGTGCCAGCAGCCCCGGGGATCGCGGTGGCTACACCTTC. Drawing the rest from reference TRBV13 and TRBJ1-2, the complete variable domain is AAGVIQSPRHLIKEKRETATLKCYPIPRHDTVYWYQQGPGQDPQFLISFYEKMQSDKGSIPDRFSAQQFSDYHSELNMSSLELGDSALYFCASSPGDRGGYTFGSGTRLTVV.

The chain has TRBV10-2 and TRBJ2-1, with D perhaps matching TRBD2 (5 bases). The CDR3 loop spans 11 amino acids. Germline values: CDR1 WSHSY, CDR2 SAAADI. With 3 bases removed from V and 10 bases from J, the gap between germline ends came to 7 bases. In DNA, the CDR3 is TGCGCCAGCAGTGACGGCGGGGAGCAGTTCTTC. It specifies CASSDGGEQFF.

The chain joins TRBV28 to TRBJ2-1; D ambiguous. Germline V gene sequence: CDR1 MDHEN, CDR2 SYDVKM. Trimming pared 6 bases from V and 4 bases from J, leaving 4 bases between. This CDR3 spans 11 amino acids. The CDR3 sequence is CASRTYNEQFF. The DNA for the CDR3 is TGTGCCAGCAGGACATACAATGAGCAGTTCTTC. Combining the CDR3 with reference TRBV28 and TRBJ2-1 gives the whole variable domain DVKVTQSSRYLVKRTGEKVFLECVQDMDHENMFWYRQDPGLGLRLIYFSYDVKMKEKGDIPEGYSVSREKKERFSLILESASTNQTSMYLCASRTYNEQFFGPGTRLTVL.

The CDR3 reads CATGGVNTEAFF. The CDR3 DNA is TGTGCCACCGGCGGGGTGAACACTGAAGCTTTCTTT. The chain joins TRBV6-6 to TRBJ1-1; D uncertain. The CDR3 loop spans 12 amino acids. CDR1 is MNHNY, CDR2 SVGAGI, per germline (reference sequence). V lost 10 bases to trimming and J lost 0 bases, with 9 bases between them.

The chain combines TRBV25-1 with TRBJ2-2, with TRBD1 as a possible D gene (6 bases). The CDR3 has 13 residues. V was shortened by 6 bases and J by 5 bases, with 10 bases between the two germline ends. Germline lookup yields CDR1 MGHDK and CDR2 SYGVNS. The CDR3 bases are TGTGCCAGCAGAACACAGGGAACCGGGGAGCTGTTTTTT. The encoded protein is CASRTQGTGELFF.

The CDR3 sequence is CASSLGSGSYNEQFF. DNA for the CDR3: TGTGCCAGCAGCTTGGGTAGCGGCTCCTACAATGAGCAGTTCTTC. V usage is TRBV13 and J usage is TRBJ2-1; D is possibly TRBD2 (6 bases). The CDR3 contains 15 residues. V lost 3 bases to trimming and J lost 0 bases, with 9 bases between them. The germline CDR1 and CDR2 sequences are PRHDT and FYEKMQ (reference sequence).

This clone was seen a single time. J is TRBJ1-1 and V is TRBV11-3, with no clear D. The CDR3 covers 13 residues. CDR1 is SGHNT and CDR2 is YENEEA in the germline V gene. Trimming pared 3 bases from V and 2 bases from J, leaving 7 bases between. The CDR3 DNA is TGTGCCAGCAGCTTCGTCCCCAACACTGAAGCTTTCTTT. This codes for CASSFVPNTEAFF.

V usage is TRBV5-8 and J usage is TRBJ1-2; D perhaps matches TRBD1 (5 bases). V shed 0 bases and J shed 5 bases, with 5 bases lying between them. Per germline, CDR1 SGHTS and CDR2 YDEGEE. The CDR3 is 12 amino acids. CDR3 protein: CASSLEGYGYTF. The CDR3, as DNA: TGTGCCAGCAGCTTGGAGGGGTATGGCTACACCTTC.

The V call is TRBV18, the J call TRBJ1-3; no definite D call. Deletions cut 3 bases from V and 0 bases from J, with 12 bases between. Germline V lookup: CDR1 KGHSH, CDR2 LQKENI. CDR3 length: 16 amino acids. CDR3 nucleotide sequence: TGTGCCAGCTCACCTGTGGGAGGAGGCTCTGGAAACACCATATATTTT. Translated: CASSPVGGGSGNTIYF.

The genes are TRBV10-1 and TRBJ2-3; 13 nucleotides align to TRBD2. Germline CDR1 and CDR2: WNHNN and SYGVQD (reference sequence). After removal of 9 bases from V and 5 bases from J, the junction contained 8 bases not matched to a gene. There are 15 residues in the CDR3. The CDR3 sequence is CASTSGLAGEDTQYF. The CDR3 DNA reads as TGCGCCAGTACTTCAGGACTAGCGGGAGAAGATACGCAGTATTTT.

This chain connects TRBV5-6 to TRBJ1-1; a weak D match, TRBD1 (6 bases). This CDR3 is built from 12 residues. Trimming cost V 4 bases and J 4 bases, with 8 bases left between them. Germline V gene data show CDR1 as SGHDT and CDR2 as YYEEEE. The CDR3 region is CASSRGATEAFF. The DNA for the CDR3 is TGTGCCAGCAGCCGGGGGGCCACTGAAGCTTTCTTT.